Shown below are 20 T cell receptor beta chains from a single sample sequenced in a study of blood T cells in healthy people across ages. Through a sample-barcoded 5' primer and a J-beta primer mix, a second PCR was run for roughly 7 to 12 cycles. TCRdb passed the 5' RACE reads through MiXCR, listing each CDR3 protein once. Of around 1,600,000 distinct CDR3 sequences in the sample, about 45% were seen once. Specimen: blood. These receptors originate from a woman between 18 and 30 years old in good health.

This clonotype was found a few times. This chain uses TRBV29-1 with TRBJ2-1; 8 bases match TRBD1. The germline V gene has CDR1 SQVTM and CDR2 ANQGSEA. V lost 7 bases, J lost 0 bases, and 17 bases stayed unmatched. The CDR3 covers 18 residues. This CDR3 reads CSGRDRRNKPSSYNEQFF. The CDR3 DNA reads TGCAGCGGCCGGGACAGGAGGAATAAGCCTAGCTCCTACAATGAGCAGTTCTTC.

This rearrangement joins TRBV29-1 to TRBJ2-5; 11 bases match TRBD2. Germline V gene lookup returns CDR1 SQVTM and CDR2 ANQGSEA. The CDR3 runs 14 residues. Unmatched junction bases numbered 5, after V lost 3 bases and J lost 5 bases. For the CDR3, the DNA is TGCAGCGTTGAGCTAGCGGGAGGAGGGGAGACCCAGTACTTC. As protein: CSVELAGGGETQYF.

The V gene is TRBV12-3 or TRBV12-4, the J gene TRBJ1-5, with D perhaps matching TRBD1 (5 bases). The CDR3 is 15 residues long. Trimming pared 6 bases from V and 0 bases from J, leaving 12 bases between. The CDR3 sequence: CASRRDSSSNQPQHF. CDR3 coding DNA: TGTGCCAGCAGAAGGGACTCAAGTAGCAATCAGCCCCAGCATTTT.

This chain joins TRBV6-5 and TRBJ2-5; D may be TRBD1 or TRBD2 (5 bases each). The CDR3 has 16 residues. The V and J ends lost 6 bases and 11 bases respectively, with 28 bases between them. Germline V lookup: CDR1 MNHEY, CDR2 SVGAGI. CDR3 region: CASSFRGKVTSREQYF. The CDR3 DNA follows: TGTGCCAGCAGCTTTCGGGGCAAGGTGACCTCGCGAGAGCAGTACTTC.

The rearrangement links TRBV9 to TRBJ2-3; D uncertain. The germline CDR1 and CDR2 sequences are SGDLS and YYNGEE. Trimming removed 3 bases from V and 5 bases from J, with 13 bases in between. The CDR3 runs to 14 residues. The CDR3 spells CASSGLGGLDTQYF. The CDR3, as DNA: TGTGCCAGCAGCGGGTTGGGCGGTCTAGATACGCAGTATTTT.

This clonotype has a handful of counts. The chain joins TRBV19 to TRBJ1-2, with 7 bases lining up with TRBD1. This CDR3 contains 13 residues. Germline V gene lookup returns CDR1 LNHDA and CDR2 SQIVND (reference sequence). V dropped 7 bases and J dropped 2; count of bases not matched to a gene: 4. CDR3 sequence (DNA): TGTGCCAGTACCCCGGACAGGAACTATGGCTACACCTTC. It specifies CASTPDRNYGYTF. The variable domain in full, completed from reference TRBV19 and TRBJ1-2, reads DGGITQSPKYLFRKEGQNVTLSCEQNLNHDAMYWYRQDPGQGLRLIYYSQIVNDFQKGDIAEGYSVSREKKESFPLTVTSAQKNPTAFYLCASTPDRNYGYTFGSGTRLTVV.

J is TRBJ2-5 and V is TRBV4-2; 13 bases are shared with TRBD2. The CDR3 spans 14 residues. CDR1 and CDR2 (germline): LGHNA, YNFKEQ. The junction had 9 bases not matched to a gene; V was cut back by 6 bases and J by 11 bases. This CDR3 reads CASRTSGGRNEQYF. The CDR3 DNA is TGTGCCAGCAGGACTAGCGGGGGGCGTAATGAGCAGTACTTC.

The rearrangement links TRBV6-2 or TRBV6-3 to TRBJ1-1, with a weak D call TRBD1 (5 bases). Germline CDR1 and CDR2: MNHEY and SVGEGT. This CDR3 has 14 amino acids. Trimming took off 4 bases at V and 1 base at J, with 10 bases between the two ends. CDR3: CASSWRQTNTEAFF. CDR3 coding DNA: TGTGCCAGCAGTTGGAGACAGACGAACACTGAAGCTTTCTTT.

This clonotype was counted a few times. V is TRBV7-2 and J is TRBJ1-2; D possibly corresponds to TRBD1 (6 bases). The length of the CDR3 is 15 residues. V was trimmed by 1 base and J by 5 bases, leaving 14 bases between them. The germline CDR1 and CDR2 sequences are SGHTA and FQGNSA. The CDR3 sequence: CASSLVGGDWYGYTF. As DNA, the CDR3 is TGTGCCAGCAGCTTAGTGGGGGGCGATTGGTATGGCTACACCTTC.

This rearrangement joins TRBV7-9 to TRBJ1-2, with a weak D call TRBD1 (6 bases). This CDR3 spans 13 amino acids. Germline V lookup: CDR1 SEHNR, CDR2 FQNEAQ (reference sequence). V was pared by 6 bases and J by 5 bases, with 13 bases between. CDR3 amino acids: CASSRGQQYGYTF. CDR3 bases: TGTGCCAGCAGTCGAGGACAGCAATATGGCTACACCTTC.

The chain carries TRBV6-2 or TRBV6-3 and TRBJ2-5; tentatively, D is TRBD1 or TRBD2 (6 bases each). The V gene's germline CDR1 is MNHEY and CDR2 SVGEGT. CDR3 size: 14 residues. V lost 3 bases and J lost 11, with 19 bases in between. CDR3 nucleotides: TGTGCCAGCAGTTATACCGGGGGCCCCCTGGAGCAGTACTTC. It encodes CASSYTGGPLEQYF.

The V call is TRBV2, the J call TRBJ2-1; the D is unclear. Deletions cut 3 bases from V and 2 bases from J, with 11 bases between. The germline V gene encodes CDR1 SNHLY and CDR2 FYNNEI. CDR3 length: 15 residues. The CDR3 loop reads CASSDLELTYNEQFF. CDR3 in DNA: TGTGCCAGCAGTGATCTAGAACTAACCTACAATGAGCAGTTCTTC.

The chain is built from TRBV29-1 and TRBJ1-4; D not resolved. Germline loops: CDR1 SQVTM, CDR2 ANQGSEA. CDR3 length: 11 amino acids. The ends were cut back, 5 bases at V and 8 bases at J, with 9 bases in the middle. The CDR3 DNA reads as TGCAGCGTTCTGGGGTTGGAAAAACTGTTTTTT. Translating gives CSVLGLEKLFF.

This clonotype has only a few counts. J is TRBJ1-4 and V is TRBV4-3; 10 positions agree with TRBD1. Germline V gene sequence: CDR1 LGHNA, CDR2 YSLEER. The CDR3 contains 16 residues. Trimming cost V 0 bases and J 8 bases; bases outside gene matches: 6. The CDR3 region is CASSQDQTGGNEKLFF. The CDR3 DNA follows: TGCGCCAGCAGCCAAGACCAGACAGGGGGCAACGAAAAACTGTTTTTT.

This clonotype was observed a few times. The chain recombines TRBV20-1 with TRBJ1-5, with 12 bases that match TRBD1. Trimming cost V 1 base and J 3 bases; bases outside gene matches: 1. This CDR3 spans 15 amino acids. The germline CDR1 and CDR2 sequences are DFQATT and SNEGSKA (reference sequence). The CDR3 region has the DNA TGCAGTGCTAGAGGGGACAGGGGGCCCAATCAGCCCCAGCATTTT. Protein product: CSARGDRGPNQPQHF.

The chain recombines TRBV6-2 or TRBV6-3 with TRBJ2-1; possibly TRBD1 for D (6 bases). There are 15 residues in the CDR3. V was clipped by 7 bases and J by 9 bases, with 22 bases between them. Germline lookup yields CDR1 MNHEY and CDR2 SVGEGT. CDR3 DNA sequence: TGTGCCAGCATCCCCAGCTGGGGGCCGATTAGTGAGCAGTTCTTC. This sequence encodes CASIPSWGPISEQFF.

The chain employs TRBV20-1 and TRBJ2-3; TRBD2 matches at 8 bases. This CDR3 contains 14 residues. From germline, CDR1 is DFQATT and CDR2 SNEGSKA (reference sequence). Trimming at V came to 5 bases and at J to 2 bases, leaving 6 bases not matched to a gene. CDR3 loop: CSAGSGDLTDTQYF. For the CDR3, the DNA is TGCAGTGCTGGTAGCGGGGACCTCACAGATACGCAGTATTTT.

V usage is TRBV4-1 and J usage is TRBJ2-7; 7 bases agree with TRBD2. Germline values: CDR1 MGHRA, CDR2 YSYEKL. The V gene end was trimmed by 1 base and the J gene end by 4 bases; junction bases not matched to a gene: 10. The CDR3 extends over 16 amino acids. The CDR3 spells CASSQGLAGGEYEQYF. For the CDR3, the DNA is TGCGCCAGCAGCCAAGGACTAGCTGGGGGTGAGTACGAGCAGTACTTC.

This clonotype has just a few counts. The rearrangement joins TRBV28 to TRBJ2-7, with TRBD1 matching 7 bases. The V gene's germline CDR1 is MDHEN and CDR2 SYDVKM. V lost 1 base and J lost 2; bases outside the gene matches: 5. This CDR3 spans 15 amino acids. DNA of the CDR3: TGTGCCAGCAGTTTATTGCGACAGGGCCCCTACGAGCAGTACTTC. It codes for CASSLLRQGPYEQYF.

The rearrangement links TRBV5-1 to TRBJ1-6; no clear D. Germline V gene sequence: CDR1 SGHRS, CDR2 YFSETQ. The ends were cut back, 4 bases at V and 6 bases at J, with 14 bases in the middle. The CDR3 is 15 residues long. The CDR3 coding sequence is TGCGCCAGCAGCCCAGGACCCGAACCTAATTCACCCCTCCACTTT. Protein: CASSPGPEPNSPLHF.